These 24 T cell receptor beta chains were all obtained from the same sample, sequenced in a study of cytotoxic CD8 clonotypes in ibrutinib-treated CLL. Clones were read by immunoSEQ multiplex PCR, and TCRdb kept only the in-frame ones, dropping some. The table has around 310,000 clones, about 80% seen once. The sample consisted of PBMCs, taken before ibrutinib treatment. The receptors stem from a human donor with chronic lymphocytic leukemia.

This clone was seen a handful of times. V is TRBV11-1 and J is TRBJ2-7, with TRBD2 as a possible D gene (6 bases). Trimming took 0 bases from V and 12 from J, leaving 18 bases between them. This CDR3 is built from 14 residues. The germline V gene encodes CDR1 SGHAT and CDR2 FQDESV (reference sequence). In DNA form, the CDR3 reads TGTGCCAGCAGCTTAGCGGAAAGGAGGGGCGGCTCGTACTTC. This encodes CASSLAERRGGSYF.

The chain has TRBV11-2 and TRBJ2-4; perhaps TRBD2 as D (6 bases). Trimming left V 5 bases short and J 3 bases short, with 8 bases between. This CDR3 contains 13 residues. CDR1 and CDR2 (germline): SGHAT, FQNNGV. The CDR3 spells CASSTGSKNIQYF. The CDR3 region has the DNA TGTGCCAGCAGCACCGGGAGCAAAAACATTCAGTACTTC.

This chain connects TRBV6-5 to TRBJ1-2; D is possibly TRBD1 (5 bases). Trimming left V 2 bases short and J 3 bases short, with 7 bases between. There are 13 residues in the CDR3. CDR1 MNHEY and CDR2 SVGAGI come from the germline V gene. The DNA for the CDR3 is TGTGCCAGCAGTTACAGCAGGGACTATGGCTACACCTTC. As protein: CASSYSRDYGYTF.

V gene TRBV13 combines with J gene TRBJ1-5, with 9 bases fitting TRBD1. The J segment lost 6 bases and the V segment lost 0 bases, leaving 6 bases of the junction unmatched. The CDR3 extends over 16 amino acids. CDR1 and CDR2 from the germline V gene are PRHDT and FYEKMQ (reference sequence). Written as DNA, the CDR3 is TGTGCCAGCAGCTTAGGGTTTGGGACAGGGACTCAGCCCCAGCATTTT. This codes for CASSLGFGTGTQPQHF.

As DNA, the CDR3 is TGTGCCAGCAGCCGAGGGTATCAGCAGTACTTC. This gives the protein CASSRGYQQYF. The chain recombines TRBV7-9 with TRBJ2-7; D is possibly TRBD2 (5 bases). Looked up from germline, CDR1 is SEHNR and CDR2 is FQNEAQ (reference sequence). There are 11 residues in the CDR3. Between the trimmed V and J ends, which lost 5 bases and 8 bases, there was a span of 10 bases.

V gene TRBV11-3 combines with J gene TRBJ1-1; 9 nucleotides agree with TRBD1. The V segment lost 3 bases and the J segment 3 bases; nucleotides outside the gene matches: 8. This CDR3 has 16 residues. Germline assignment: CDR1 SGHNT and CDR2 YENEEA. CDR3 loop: CASSFGDRGSDTEAFF. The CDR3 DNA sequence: TGTGCCAGCAGCTTCGGCGACAGGGGGTCGGACACTGAAGCTTTCTTT.

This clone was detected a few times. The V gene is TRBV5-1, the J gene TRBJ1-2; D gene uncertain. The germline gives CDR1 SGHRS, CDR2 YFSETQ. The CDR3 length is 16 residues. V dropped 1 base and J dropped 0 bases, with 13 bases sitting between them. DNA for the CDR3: TGCGCCAGCAGCTTGCAGTCGGACGGTTCTAACTATGGCTACACCTTC. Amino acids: CASSLQSDGSNYGYTF. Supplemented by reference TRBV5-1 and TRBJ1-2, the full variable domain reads KAGVTQTPRYLIKTRGQQVTLSCSPISGHRSVSWYQQTPGQGLQFLFEYFSETQRNKGNFPGRFSGRQFSNSRSEMNVSTLELGDSALYLCASSLQSDGSNYGYTFGSGTRLTVV.

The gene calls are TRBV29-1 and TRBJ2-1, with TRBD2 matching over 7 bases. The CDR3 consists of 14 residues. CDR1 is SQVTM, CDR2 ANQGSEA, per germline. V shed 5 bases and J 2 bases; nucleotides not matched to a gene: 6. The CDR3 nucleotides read TGCAGCGTTCTGCTAGCGGCCACCTACAATGAGCAGTTCTTC. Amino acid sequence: CSVLLAATYNEQFF.

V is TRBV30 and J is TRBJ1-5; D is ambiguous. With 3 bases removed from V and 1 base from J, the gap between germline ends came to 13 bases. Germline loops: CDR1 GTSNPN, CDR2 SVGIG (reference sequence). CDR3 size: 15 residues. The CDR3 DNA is TGTGCCTGGAGCGCCCCGTCGCAGAGCAATCAGCCCCAGCATTTT. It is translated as CAWSAPSQSNQPQHF.

CDR3 DNA sequence: TGCAGTGGGGGGGGCCGGTACGAGCAGTACTTC. It translates to CSGGGRYEQYF. This sequence joins TRBV20-1 and TRBJ2-7; TRBD2 might be the D (7 bases). The CDR3 has 11 residues. The V end lost 7 bases, the J end lost 4 bases, and 11 bases lay between the germline ends. Germline loops: CDR1 DFQATT, CDR2 SNEGSKA (reference sequence).

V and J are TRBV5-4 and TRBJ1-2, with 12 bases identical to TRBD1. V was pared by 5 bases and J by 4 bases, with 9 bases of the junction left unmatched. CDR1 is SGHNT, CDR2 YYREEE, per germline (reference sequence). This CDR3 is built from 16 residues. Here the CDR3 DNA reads TGTGCCAGCAGACCGGGACAGGGGGCTCGGAGCTATGGCTACACCTTC. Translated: CASRPGQGARSYGYTF.

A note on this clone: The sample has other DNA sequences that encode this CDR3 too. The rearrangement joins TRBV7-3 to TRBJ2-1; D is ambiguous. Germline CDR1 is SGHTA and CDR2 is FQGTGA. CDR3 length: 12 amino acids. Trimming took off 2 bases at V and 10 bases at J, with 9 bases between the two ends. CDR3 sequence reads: CASSLVVGEQFF. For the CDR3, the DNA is TGTGCCAGCAGCTTAGTGGTTGGCGAGCAGTTCTTC.

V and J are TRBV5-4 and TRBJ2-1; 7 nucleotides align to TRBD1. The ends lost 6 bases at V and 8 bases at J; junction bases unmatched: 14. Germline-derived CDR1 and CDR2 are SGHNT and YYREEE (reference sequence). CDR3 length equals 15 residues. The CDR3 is CASNDRDNLTDEQFF. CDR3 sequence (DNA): TGTGCCAGCAACGACAGGGACAATCTTACAGATGAGCAGTTCTTC. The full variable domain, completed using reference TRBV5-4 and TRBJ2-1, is ETGVTQSPTHLIKTRGQQVTLRCSSQSGHNTVSWYQQALGQGPQFIFQYYREEENGRGNFPPRFSGLQFPNYSSELNVNALELDDSALYLCASNDRDNLTDEQFFGPGTRLTVL.

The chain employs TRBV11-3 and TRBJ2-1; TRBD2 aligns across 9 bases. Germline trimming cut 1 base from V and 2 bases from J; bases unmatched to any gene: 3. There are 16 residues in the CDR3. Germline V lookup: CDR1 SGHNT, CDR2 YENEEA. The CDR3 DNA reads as TGTGCCAGCAGCTTAGGTCGCGGGAGGGCCTACAATGAGCAGTTCTTC. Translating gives CASSLGRGRAYNEQFF.

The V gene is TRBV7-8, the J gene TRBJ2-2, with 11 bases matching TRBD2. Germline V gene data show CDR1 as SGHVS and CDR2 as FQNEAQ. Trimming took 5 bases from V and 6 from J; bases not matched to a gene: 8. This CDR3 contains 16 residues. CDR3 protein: CASSEPGLAVPGELFF. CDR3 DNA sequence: TGTGCCAGCAGCGAGCCGGGACTAGCGGTCCCCGGGGAGCTGTTTTTT.

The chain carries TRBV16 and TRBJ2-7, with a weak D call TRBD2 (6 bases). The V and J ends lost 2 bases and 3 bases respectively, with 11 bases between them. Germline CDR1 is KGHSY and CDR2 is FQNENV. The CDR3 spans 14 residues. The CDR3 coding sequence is TGTGCCAGCAGCCAAATGGGGACTTTCTACGAGCAGTACTTC. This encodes CASSQMGTFYEQYF.

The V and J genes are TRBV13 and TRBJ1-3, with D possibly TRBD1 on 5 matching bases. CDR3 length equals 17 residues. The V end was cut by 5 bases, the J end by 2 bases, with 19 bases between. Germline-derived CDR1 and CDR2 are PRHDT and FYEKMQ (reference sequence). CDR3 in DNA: TGTGCCAGCAGCCCCATAAATAAATGGGGCGCTGGAAACACCATATATTTT. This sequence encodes CASSPINKWGAGNTIYF.

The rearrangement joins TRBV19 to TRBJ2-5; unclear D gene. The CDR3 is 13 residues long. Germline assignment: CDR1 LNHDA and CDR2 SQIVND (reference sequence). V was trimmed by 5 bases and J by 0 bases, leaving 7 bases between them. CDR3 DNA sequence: TGTGCCAGTAGTGGAGCAGACCAAGAGACCCAGTACTTC. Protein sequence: CASSGADQETQYF.

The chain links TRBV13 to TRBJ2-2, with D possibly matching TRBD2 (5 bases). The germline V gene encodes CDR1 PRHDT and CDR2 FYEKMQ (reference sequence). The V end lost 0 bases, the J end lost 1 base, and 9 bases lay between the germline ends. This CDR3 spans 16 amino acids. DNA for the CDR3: TGTGCCAGCAGCTTAGGAATAGAGGGGAACACCGGGGAGCTGTTTTTT. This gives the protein CASSLGIEGNTGELFF.

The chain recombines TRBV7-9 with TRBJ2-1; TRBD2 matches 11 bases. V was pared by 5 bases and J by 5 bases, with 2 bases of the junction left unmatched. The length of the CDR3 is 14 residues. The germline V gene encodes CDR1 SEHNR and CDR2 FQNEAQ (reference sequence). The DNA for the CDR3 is TGTGCCAGCAGCCCGGGACTAGCGGACAATGAGCAGTTCTTC. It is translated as CASSPGLADNEQFF.

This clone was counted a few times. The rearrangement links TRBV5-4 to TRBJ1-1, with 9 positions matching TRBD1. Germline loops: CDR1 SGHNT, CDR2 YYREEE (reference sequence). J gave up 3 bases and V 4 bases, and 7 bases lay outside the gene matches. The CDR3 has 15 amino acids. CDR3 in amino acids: CASSRIQGAHTEAFF. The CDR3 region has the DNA TGTGCCAGCAGCCGAATACAGGGGGCGCACACTGAAGCTTTCTTT. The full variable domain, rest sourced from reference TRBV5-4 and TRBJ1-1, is ETGVTQSPTHLIKTRGQQVTLRCSSQSGHNTVSWYQQALGQGPQFIFQYYREEENGRGNFPPRFSGLQFPNYSSELNVNALELDDSALYLCASSRIQGAHTEAFFGQGTRLTVV.

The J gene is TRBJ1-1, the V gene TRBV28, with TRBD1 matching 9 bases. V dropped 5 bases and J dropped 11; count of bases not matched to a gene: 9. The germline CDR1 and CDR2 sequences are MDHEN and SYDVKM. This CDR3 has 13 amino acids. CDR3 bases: TGTGCCAGCAGTCCTACAGGGGGCGTGGGCGCTTTCTTT. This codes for CASSPTGGVGAFF.

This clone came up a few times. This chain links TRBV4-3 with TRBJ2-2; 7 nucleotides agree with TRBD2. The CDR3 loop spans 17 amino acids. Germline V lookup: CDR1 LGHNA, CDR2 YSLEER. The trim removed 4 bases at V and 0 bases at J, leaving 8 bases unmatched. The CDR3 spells CASSPRRAGTNTGELFF. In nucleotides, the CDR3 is TGCGCCAGCAGCCCGCGCCGAGCGGGAACGAACACCGGGGAGCTGTTTTTT.

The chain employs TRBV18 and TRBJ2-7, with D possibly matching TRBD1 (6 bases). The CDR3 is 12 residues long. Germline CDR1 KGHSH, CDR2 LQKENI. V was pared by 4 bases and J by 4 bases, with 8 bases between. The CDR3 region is CASSRTDYEQYF. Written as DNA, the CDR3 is TGTGCCAGCTCACGGACAGATTACGAGCAGTACTTC. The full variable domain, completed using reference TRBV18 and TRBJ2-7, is NAGVMQNPRHLVRRRGQEARLRCSPMKGHSHVYWYRQLPEEGLKFMVYLQKENIIDESGMPKERFSAEFPKEGPSILRIQQVVRGDSAAYFCASSRTDYEQYFGPGTRLTVT.